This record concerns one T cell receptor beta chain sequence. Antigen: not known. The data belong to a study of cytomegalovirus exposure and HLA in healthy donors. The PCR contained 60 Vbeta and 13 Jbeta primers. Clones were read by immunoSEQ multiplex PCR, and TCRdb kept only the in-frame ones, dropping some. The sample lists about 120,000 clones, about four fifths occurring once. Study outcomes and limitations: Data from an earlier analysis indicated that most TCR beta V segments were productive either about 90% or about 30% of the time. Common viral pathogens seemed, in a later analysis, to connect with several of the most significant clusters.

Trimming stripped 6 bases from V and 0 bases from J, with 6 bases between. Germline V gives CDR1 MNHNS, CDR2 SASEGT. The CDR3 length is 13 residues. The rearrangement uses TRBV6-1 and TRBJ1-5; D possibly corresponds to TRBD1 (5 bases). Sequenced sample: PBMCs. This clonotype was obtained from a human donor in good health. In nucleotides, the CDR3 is TGTGCCAGCAGCGGGGGTAGCAATCAGCCCCAGCATTTT. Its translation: CASSGGSNQPQHF.